This T cell receptor (beta chain) came from a study of blood T cell repertoires in COVID-19 (TCRdb year 2020). Notes on the research overall: Collaborator samples came from the United States, Italy and Spain and covered acute and convalescent phases of COVID-19. The repertoires were released in a freely available public database meant as a resource for research on the immune response to SARS-CoV-2. The material from the prospective study consisted of cDNA or gDNA derived from T cells, B-cell-depleted T cells, or PBMCs. Sample metadata almost always included a de-identified subject ID, COVID-19 status, age in years and sex. Deeply sampled blood TCRbeta repertoires from subjects exposed to, actively infected with, or recovered from COVID-19 were included in the dataset. Where HLA class I and class II types were available, the types were taken from metadata supplied by the sample provider, not from assay-based typing. The samples were drawn from the first 160 participants of the ongoing ImmuneRACE study and from over a thousand subjects provided by 6 global collaborators.

The immunoSEQ Assay, a bias-controlled multiplex PCR, was used to amplify TCRbeta CDR3 regions from genomic DNA. From the authors' description of their analysis: Nucleated cell counts per sample were estimated from amplification of reference gene primers within the assay. Sequence reads were collapsed and filtered to measure the absolute abundance of every unique TCRbeta CDR3 rearrangement. Productive Simpson clonality was computed per sample as the square root of Simpson's diversity index over productive rearrangements. TCRdb stores this immuneACCESS table with in-frame sequences only. Part of the clones is absent; in the studies checked, under half of the shortfall reflects unresolved V genes, and no reason is known for the rest. The DNA was the basis for D and trimming; V, J and clone size are from that table. The sample data list some 240,000 clones, and 90% to 95% of these were observed just once. In total, the top ten clones hold 0.8% to 1% of the sample.

The junction carries 17 bases between V and J, which are trimmed by 2 bases and 7 bases respectively. Measured from the cysteine to the phenylalanine, the CDR3 is 16 residues long. The entry retains the CDR3 DNA only, 48 bases that are in frame from base 1. Via the germline V gene, CDR1 is MGHRA and CDR2 YSYEKL. In Seattle, one collaborating source enrolled patients while the infection was active and tracked those patients longitudinally over the course of disease. Each collaborating institution followed its own protocols to collect whole blood in K2EDTA tubes. Collaborator samples were shipped for TCRbeta analysis as frozen whole blood, isolated PBMCs, or DNA extracted from either sample type. Note on this clone: Its antigen remains unidentified. Base-call qualities are not available, and no considerably larger clone is one nucleotide away.

Broad study findings and their caveats: How much clinical and demographic metadata was included differed by source and by participant, and the metadata was provided uncurated.

This TCR was sampled from a man in his sixties with COVID-19, enrolled during active disease. Recombination linked TRBV4-1 to TRBJ1-4; the D segment could be TRBD1, given 5 matching bases. Sequencing was carried out using peripheral blood. The CDR3 corresponds to CASSQLPKGNTEKLFF. The nucleotide sequence is TGCGCCAGCAGCCAACTCCCCAAGGGGAATACTGAAAAACTGTTTTTT.